The present TCR beta chain was sequenced within a study of blood T cell repertoires in COVID-19. About the study: Samples representing acute and convalescent COVID-19 were sourced from the United States, Italy and Spain.

Measured with immunoSEQ multiplex PCR; TCRdb has only the in-frame clones, and not every one. The sample shows some 350,000 clones, approximately 87% of them seen only once. Germline loops: CDR1 LGHNT, CDR2 FRNRAP. V lost 1 base and J 4 bases, leaving 13 bases between the germline ends. CDR3 length: 16 amino acids. The TCR originated in a woman aged 45-65 years with COVID-19, enrolled during active disease. The chain combines TRBV12-5 with TRBJ1-4; D possibly corresponds to TRBD1 (6 bases). The specimen sequenced was peripheral blood. The CDR3 DNA sequence: TGTGCTAGTGGTTTGGGACAGGTCCAGGGTAATGAAAAACTGTTTTTT. It encodes CASGLGQVQGNEKLFF.